This T cell receptor beta chain was captured in a study of T-cell reconstitution after alpha-beta-depleted transplantation in children. Preparation of the TCRbeta library used unique molecular identifiers. TCRdb recomputed calls from the PCR reads with MiXCR, one row per CDR3 protein. The sample yields 700,000 or so distinct CDR3 sequences, around 13% seen once. This clonotype was detected only a few times. Its antigen is currently unknown. The germline V gene has CDR1 SGHRS and CDR2 YFSETQ. V lost 5 bases to trimming and J lost 6 bases, with 15 bases between them. The length of the CDR3 is 14 residues. Study outcomes and limitations: Counts and diversity of T cells one year after transplant came mostly from newly produced T cells. There were reportedly several hundred expanded graft clones from which alpha-beta T cells came about two months after transplant. Some patients showed high day-60 TCRbeta diversity, which derived from surviving recipient T cells and thymic progenitors.

The genes are TRBV5-1 and TRBJ2-1, with TRBD2 as a possible D gene (6 bases). The origin of this receptor is a girl aged 2-10 years with congenital amegakaryocytic thrombocytopenia, due to receive a stem cell transplant. Sequencing used PBMCs, obtained before TCRalphabeta/CD19-depleted stem cell transplant. Here the CDR3 DNA reads TGCGCCAGCAGAATCGTAGCGGCGGGCAATGAGCAGTTCTTC. Protein: CASRIVAAGNEQFF.